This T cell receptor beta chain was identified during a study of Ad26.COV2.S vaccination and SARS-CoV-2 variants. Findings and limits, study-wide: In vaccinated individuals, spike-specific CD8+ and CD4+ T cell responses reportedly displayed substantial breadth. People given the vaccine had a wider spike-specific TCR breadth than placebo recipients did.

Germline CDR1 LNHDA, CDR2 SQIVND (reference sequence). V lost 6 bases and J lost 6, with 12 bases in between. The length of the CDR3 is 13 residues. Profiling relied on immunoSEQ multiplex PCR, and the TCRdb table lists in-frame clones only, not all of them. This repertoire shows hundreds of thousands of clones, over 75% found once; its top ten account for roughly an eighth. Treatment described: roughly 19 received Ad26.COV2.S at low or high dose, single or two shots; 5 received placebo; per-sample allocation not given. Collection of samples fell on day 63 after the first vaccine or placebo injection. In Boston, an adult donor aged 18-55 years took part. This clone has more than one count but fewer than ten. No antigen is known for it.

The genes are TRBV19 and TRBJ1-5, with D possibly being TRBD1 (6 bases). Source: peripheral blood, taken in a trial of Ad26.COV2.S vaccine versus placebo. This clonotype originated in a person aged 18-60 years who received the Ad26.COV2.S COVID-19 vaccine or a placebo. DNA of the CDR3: TGTGCCAGTAGCACAGGGTCCCCTCAGCCCCAGCATTTT. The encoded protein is CASSTGSPQPQHF.